A single TCR beta chain is shown here with its context. The data originate from a study of T cells in Graves' hyperthyroidism and ophthalmopathy. There were TCR beta CDR3 regions amplified from RNA transcripts. A first-round RT-PCR of the TCR CDR3 used the HTBI primer set. Using its own MiXCR run on the multiplex PCR reads, TCRdb lists one record per CDR3 protein. The sample has 600,000 to 700,000 distinct CDR3 sequences, roughly 14% seen once. The germline V gene has CDR1 MNHEY and CDR2 SMNVEV (reference sequence). The CDR3 runs 14 residues. V was cut by 5 bases and J by 2 bases, with 11 bases left in between.

This chain uses TRBV27 with TRBJ2-3, with D perhaps TRBD1 (5 bases). The specimen sequenced was blood. The sequence came from a middle-aged woman with Graves' ophthalmopathy. The CDR3 protein is CASSRRGITDTQYF. The CDR3 region has the DNA TGTGCCAGCAGTCGAAGGGGCATCACAGATACGCAGTATTTT.